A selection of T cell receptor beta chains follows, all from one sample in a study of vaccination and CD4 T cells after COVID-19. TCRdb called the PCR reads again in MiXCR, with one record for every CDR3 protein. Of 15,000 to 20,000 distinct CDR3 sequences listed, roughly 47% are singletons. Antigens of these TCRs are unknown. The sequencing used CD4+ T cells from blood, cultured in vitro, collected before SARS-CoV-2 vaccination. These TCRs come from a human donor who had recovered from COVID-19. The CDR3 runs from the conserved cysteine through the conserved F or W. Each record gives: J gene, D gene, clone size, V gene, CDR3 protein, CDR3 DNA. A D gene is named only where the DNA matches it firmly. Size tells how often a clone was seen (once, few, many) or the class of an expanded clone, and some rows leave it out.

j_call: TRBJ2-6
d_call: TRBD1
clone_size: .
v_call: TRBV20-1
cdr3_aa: CSATASGQGFSGANVLTF
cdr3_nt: TGCAGTGCCACAGCATCGGGACAGGGCTTCTCTGGGGCCAACGTCCTGACTTTC

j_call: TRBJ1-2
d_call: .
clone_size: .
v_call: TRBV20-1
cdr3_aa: CSAKSGGGAGYTF
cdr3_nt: TGCAGTGCTAAGAGCGGCGGGGGCGCTGGCTACACCTTC

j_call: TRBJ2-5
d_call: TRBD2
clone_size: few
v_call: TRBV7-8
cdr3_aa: CASSLDTSGAETQYF
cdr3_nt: TGTGCCAGCAGCTTAGATACTAGCGGGGCAGAGACCCAGTACTTC

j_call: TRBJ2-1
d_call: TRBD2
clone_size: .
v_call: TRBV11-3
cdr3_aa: CASSFSGIINEQFF
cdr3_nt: TGTGCCAGCAGCTTTAGCGGGATAATCAATGAGCAGTTCTTC

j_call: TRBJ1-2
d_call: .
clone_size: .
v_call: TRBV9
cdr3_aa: CASSAGENRGYTF
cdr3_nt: TGTGCCAGCAGCGCGGGGGAGAATCGAGGCTACACCTTC

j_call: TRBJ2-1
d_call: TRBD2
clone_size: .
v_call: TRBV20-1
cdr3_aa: CSARDIGLVKFNEQFF
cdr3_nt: TGCAGTGCTAGAGATATCGGACTAGTAAAATTCAATGAGCAGTTCTTC

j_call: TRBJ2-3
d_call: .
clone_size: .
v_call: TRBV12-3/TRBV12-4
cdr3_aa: CASSLSSGADTQYF
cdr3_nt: TGTGCCAGCAGTTTAAGTTCGGGCGCAGATACGCAGTATTTT

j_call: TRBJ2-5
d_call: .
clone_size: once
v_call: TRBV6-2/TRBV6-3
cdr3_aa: CASRDENQETQYF
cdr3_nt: TGTGCCAGCAGGGACGAAAATCAAGAGACCCAGTACTTC

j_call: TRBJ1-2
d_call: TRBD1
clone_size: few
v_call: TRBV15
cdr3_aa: CATSREPGGVYGYTF
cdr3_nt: TGTGCCACCAGCAGAGAGCCAGGGGGCGTCTATGGCTACACCTTC

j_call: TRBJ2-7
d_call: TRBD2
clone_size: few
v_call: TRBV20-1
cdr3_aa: CSASRPGLAGSYEQYF
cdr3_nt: TGCAGTGCTAGCCGACCGGGACTAGCGGGCTCCTACGAGCAGTACTTC

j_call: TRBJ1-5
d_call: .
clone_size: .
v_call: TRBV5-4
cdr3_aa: CASSLETNQPQHF
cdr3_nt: TGTGCCAGCAGCTTGGAAACCAATCAGCCCCAGCATTTT

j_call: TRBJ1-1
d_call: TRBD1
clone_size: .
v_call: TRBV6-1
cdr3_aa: CASRHRQGNTEAFF
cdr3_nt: TGTGCCAGCAGACACAGACAGGGGAACACTGAAGCTTTCTTT

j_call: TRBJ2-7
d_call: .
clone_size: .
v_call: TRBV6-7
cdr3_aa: CASSYSIRGTSYEQYF
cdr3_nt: TGTGCCAGCAGTTACTCGATCCGCGGGACCTCCTACGAGCAGTACTTC

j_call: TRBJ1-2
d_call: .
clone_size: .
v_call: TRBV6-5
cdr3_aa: CASSSTEWGYTF
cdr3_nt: TGTGCCAGCAGTTCCACTGAATGGGGCTACACCTTC

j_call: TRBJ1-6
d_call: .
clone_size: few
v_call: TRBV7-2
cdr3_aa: CASSTGTGGRSYNSPLHF
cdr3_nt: TGTGCCAGCAGCACGGGGACCGGGGGCAGGAGTTATAATTCACCCCTCCACTTT

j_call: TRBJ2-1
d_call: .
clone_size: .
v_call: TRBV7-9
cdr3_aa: CASSPVSSAYNEQFF
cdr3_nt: TGTGCCAGCAGCCCCGTATCCAGTGCATACAATGAGCAGTTCTTC

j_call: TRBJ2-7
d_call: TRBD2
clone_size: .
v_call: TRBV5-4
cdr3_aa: CASTPSGRAPHF
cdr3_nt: TGTGCCAGCACCCCTAGCGGGAGGGCCCCTCACTTC

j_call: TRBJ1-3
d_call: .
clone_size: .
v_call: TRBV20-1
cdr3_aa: CSAPIRDGGGSGNTIYF
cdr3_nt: TGCAGTGCACCCATAAGGGACGGCGGGGGCTCTGGAAACACCATATATTTT

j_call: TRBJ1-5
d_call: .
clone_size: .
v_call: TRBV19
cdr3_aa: CASSNRVNKYQPQHF
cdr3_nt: TGTGCCAGTAGTAATCGTGTCAACAAATATCAGCCCCAGCATTTT

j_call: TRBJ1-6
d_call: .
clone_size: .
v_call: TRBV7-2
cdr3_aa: CASSPTGGWNSPLHF
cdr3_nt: TGTGCCAGCAGCCCTACCGGGGGGTGGAATTCACCCCTCCACTTT

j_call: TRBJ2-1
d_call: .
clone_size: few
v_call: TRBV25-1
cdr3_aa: CASSLGRTPNNEQFF
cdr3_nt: TGTGCCAGCAGCCTTGGGAGGACTCCAAACAATGAGCAGTTCTTC

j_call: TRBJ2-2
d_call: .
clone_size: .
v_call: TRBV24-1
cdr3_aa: CATSERTGELFF
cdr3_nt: TGTGCCACCAGTGAACGCACCGGGGAGCTGTTTTTT

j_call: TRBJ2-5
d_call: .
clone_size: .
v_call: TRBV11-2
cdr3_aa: CASGFSETQYF
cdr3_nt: TGTGCCAGCGGTTTTTCTGAGACCCAGTACTTC

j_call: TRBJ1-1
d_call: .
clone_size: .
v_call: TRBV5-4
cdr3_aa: CASSREAGHTEAFF
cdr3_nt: TGTGCCAGCAGCCGAGAGGCAGGGCACACTGAAGCTTTCTTT

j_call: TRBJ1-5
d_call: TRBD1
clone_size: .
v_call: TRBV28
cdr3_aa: CASCFAAGGSNQPQHF
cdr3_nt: TGTGCCAGCTGTTTCGCGGCAGGGGGAAGCAATCAGCCCCAGCATTTT

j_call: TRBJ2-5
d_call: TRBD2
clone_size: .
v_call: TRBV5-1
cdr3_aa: CASSWGTSGRETQYF
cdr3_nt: TGCGCCAGCAGCTGGGGGACTAGCGGGAGAGAGACCCAGTACTTC

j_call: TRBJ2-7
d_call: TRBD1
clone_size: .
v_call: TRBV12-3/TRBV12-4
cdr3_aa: CASSLAAGGIYEQYF
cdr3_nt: TGTGCCAGCAGTTTAGCGGCAGGGGGAATCTACGAGCAGTACTTC